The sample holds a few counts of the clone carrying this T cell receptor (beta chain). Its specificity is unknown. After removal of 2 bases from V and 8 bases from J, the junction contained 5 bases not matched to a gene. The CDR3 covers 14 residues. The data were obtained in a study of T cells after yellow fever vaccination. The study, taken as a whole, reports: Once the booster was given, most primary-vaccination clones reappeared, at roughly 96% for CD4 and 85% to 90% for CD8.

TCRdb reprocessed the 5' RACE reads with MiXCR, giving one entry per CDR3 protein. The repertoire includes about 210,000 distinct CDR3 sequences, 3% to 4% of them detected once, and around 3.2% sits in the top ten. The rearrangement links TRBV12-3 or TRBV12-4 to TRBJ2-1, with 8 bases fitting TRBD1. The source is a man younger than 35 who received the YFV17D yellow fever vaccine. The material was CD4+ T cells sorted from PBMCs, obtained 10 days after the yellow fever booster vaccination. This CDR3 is CASSLNRGFDEQFF. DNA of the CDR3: TGTGCCAGCAGTTTAAACAGGGGGTTCGATGAGCAGTTCTTC.